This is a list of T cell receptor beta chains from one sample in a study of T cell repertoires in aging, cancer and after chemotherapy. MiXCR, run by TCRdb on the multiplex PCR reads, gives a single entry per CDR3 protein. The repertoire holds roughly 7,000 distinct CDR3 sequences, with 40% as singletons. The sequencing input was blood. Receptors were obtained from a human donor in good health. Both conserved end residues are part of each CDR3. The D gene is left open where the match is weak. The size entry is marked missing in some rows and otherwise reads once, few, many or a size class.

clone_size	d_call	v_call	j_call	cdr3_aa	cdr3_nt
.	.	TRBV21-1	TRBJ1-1	CASSKGQGTEAFF	TGTGCCAGCAGCAAAGGACAGGGCACTGAAGCTTTCTTT
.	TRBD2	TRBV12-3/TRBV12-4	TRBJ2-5	CASSFPGLGAETQYF	TGTGCCAGCAGTTTTCCGGGACTAGGCGCGGAGACCCAGTACTTC
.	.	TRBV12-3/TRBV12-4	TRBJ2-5	CAISLGGDHQETQYF	TGTGCCATCAGTTTAGGGGGGGACCACCAAGAGACCCAGTACTTC
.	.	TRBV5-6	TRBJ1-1	CASSFTENTEAFF	TGTGCCAGCAGCTTTACAGAGAACACTGAAGCTTTCTTT
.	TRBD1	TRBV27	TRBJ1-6	CATLKDSGGLNSPLHF	TGTGCCACCCTAAAGGACTCAGGGGGACTCAATTCACCCCTCCACTTT
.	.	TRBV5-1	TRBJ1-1	CASSLAPSHPQNTEAFF	TGCGCCAGCAGCTTGGCCCCTTCTCACCCTCAGAACACTGAAGCTTTCTTT
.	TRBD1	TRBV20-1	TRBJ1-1	CSALDREGSNTEAFF	TGCAGTGCTTTAGACAGGGAAGGGTCGAACACTGAAGCTTTCTTT
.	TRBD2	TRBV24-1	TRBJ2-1	CATSEPSGGRTGNEQFF	TGTGCCACCAGTGAACCCAGCGGGGGGCGCACTGGTAATGAGCAGTTCTTC
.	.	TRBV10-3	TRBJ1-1	CAISESREGEAFF	TGTGCCATCAGTGAGTCACGGGAGGGTGAAGCTTTCTTT
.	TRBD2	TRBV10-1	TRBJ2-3	CASRASGASTDTQYF	TGCGCCAGCAGGGCTAGCGGGGCAAGCACAGATACGCAGTATTTT
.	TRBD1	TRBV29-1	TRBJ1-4	CSASLGGQDNEKLFF	TGCAGCGCTTCCCTAGGAGGACAGGACAATGAAAAACTGTTTTTT
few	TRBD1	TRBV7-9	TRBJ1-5	CASSRQGTTHQPQHF	TGTGCCAGCAGCCGACAGGGGACCACCCATCAGCCCCAGCATTTT
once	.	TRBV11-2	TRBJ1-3	CASSLDPTEELSGNTIYF	TGTGCCAGCAGCTTGGATCCCACGGAGGAACTCTCTGGAAACACCATATATTTT
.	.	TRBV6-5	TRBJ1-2	CASRGPSIIYGYTF	TGTGCCAGCAGAGGTCCTTCGATAATCTATGGCTACACCTTC
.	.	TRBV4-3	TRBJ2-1	CASSLRSSPYNEQFF	TGCGCCAGCAGCTTACGGAGTTCCCCTTACAATGAGCAGTTCTTC
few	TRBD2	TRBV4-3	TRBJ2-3	CASSQDLAGGPDTQYF	TGCGCCAGCAGCCAAGATCTAGCGGGGGGGCCAGATACGCAGTATTTT
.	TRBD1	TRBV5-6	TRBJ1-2	CASSFGWTGYNYGYTF	TGTGCCAGCAGCTTCGGCTGGACAGGGTATAACTATGGCTACACCTTC
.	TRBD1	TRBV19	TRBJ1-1	CASSMGRGREAFF	TGTGCCAGTAGTATGGGCAGGGGGCGTGAAGCTTTCTTT
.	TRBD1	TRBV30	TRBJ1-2	CAWTLGTGIYTF	TGTGCCTGGACGTTAGGGACAGGGATCTACACCTTC
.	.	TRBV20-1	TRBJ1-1	CSARDRGSYYTEAFF	TGCAGTGCTAGAGATCGGGGCAGTTATTACACTGAAGCTTTCTTT
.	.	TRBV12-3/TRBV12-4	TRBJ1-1	CASSSDRTGAFF	TGTGCCAGCAGTTCAGACCGCACCGGAGCTTTCTTT
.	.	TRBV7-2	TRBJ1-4	CASSLVRQDLTNEKLFF	TGTGCCAGCAGCTTAGTACGGCAGGATCTTACTAATGAAAAACTGTTTTTT
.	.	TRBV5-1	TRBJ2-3	CASSLAAVRDTQYF	TGCGCCAGCAGCTTGGCGGCGGTCCGGGATACGCAGTATTTT
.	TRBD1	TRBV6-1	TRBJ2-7	CASSYLPQGAFGEQYF	TGTGCCAGCAGTTACCTCCCACAGGGGGCGTTCGGCGAGCAGTACTTC
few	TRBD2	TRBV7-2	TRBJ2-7	CASSLVFPGLAGFTYEQYF	TGTGCCAGCAGCTTAGTCTTTCCGGGACTAGCGGGGTTTACCTACGAGCAGTACTTC
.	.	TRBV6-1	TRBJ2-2	CASSVADTNTGELFF	TGTGCCAGCAGTGTGGCTGACACTAACACCGGGGAGCTGTTTTTT
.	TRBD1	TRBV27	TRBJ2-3	CASSPTTGGLPEKTDTQYF	TGTGCCAGCAGTCCTACGACAGGGGGCCTTCCCGAAAAGACAGATACGCAGTATTTT
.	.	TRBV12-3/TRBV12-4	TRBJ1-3	CATWRRSGGNTIYF	TGTGCCACCTGGAGAAGAAGTGGCGGAAACACCATATATTTT
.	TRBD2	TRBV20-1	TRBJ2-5	CSALAGGQETQYF	TGCAGTGCTCTAGCGGGGGGGCAGGAGACCCAGTACTTC
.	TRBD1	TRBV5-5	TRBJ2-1	CSSSWPGQGILEQFF	TGTTCCAGCAGCTGGCCGGGACAGGGGATCCTTGAGCAGTTCTTC
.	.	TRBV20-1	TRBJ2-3	CSARDSQGADTQYF	TGCAGTGCTAGAGATTCCCAGGGTGCAGATACGCAGTATTTT
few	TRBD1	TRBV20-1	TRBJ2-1	CSARDTGTGGSSSYNEQFF	TGCAGTGCTAGAGATACCGGGACAGGGGGCTCCAGCTCCTACAATGAGCAGTTCTTC
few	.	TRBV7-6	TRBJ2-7	CASSFGPGRGAAVPTGWFEQYF	TGTGCCAGCAGTTTTGGGCCCGGACGGGGGGCGGCCGTACCTACTGGTTGGTTCGAGCAGTACTTC
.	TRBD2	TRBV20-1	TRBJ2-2	CSARRAGPNTGELFF	TGCAGTGCCCGCAGAGCGGGGCCAAACACCGGGGAGCTGTTTTTT
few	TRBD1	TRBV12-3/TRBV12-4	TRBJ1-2	CASTRDRGYGYTF	TGTGCCAGCACCCGGGACAGGGGTTATGGCTACACCTTC
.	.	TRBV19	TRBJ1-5	CASSEGTASNQPQHF	TGTGCCAGTAGCGAGGGGACCGCCAGCAATCAGCCCCAGCATTTT
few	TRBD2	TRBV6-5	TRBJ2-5	CASRTTGTSGVVVGQETQYF	TGTGCCAGCAGGACGACCGGGACTAGCGGGGTTGTAGTAGGCCAAGAGACCCAGTACTTC
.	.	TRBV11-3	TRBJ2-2	CASSLARNTGELFF	TGTGCCAGCAGCTTGGCCAGGAACACCGGGGAGCTGTTTTTT
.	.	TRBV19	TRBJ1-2	CASSAITRLGLGYTF	TGTGCCAGTAGTGCAATAACGAGACTTGGGCTAGGCTACACCTTC
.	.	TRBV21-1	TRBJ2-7	CASSPGQGAGEQYF	TGTGCCAGCAGCCCGGGACAGGGGGCTGGCGAGCAGTACTTC
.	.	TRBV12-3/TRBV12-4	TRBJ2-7	CASTKSGPYEQYF	TGTGCCAGCACCAAATCAGGACCCTACGAGCAGTACTTC
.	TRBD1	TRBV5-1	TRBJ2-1	CASSEGQGVDEQFF	TGCGCCAGCAGCGAGGGACAGGGGGTGGATGAGCAGTTCTTC
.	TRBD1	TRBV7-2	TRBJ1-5	CASSLITGGNQPQHF	TGTGCCAGCAGCTTAATTACAGGGGGTAATCAGCCCCAGCATTTT
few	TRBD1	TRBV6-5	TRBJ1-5	CASSSAGQGSYSNQPQHF	TGTGCCAGCAGTTCCGCGGGACAGGGGAGTTATAGCAATCAGCCCCAGCATTTT